The TCR beta chain described here comes from a study of response to subunit inactivated influenza vaccine. This clonotype was seen only a few times. TCRdb called the RT-PCR reads again in MiXCR, with one record for every CDR3 protein. The profile shows 800,000 or so distinct CDR3 sequences, 21% of them singletons. The CDR3 has 16 amino acids. CDR1 SQVTM and CDR2 ANQGSEA come from the germline V gene. Trimming took 3 bases from V and 2 from J; bases not matched to a gene: 11. This clonotype originated in a man in his fifties who received an inactivated influenza vaccine. The V call is TRBV29-1, the J call TRBJ2-7; 9 bases match TRBD2. Sequencing used PBMCs from blood, obtained 5 days after vaccination. The CDR3 protein is CSVEERLTSGPYEQYF. The CDR3 DNA is TGCAGCGTTGAGGAGCGGTTGACTAGCGGACCCTACGAGCAGTACTTC.